The clone carrying this T cell receptor beta chain came up many times. The CDR3 extends over 15 amino acids. The germline V gene has CDR1 SGHTA and CDR2 FQGNSA. V was shortened by 0 bases and J by 2 bases, with 9 bases between the two germline ends. The record originates from a study of CD8 T cells in ankylosing spondylitis. TCRdb itself ran the 5' RACE reads through MiXCR, one entry per CDR3 protein. The sample holds roughly 230,000 distinct CDR3 sequences; roughly a tenth are singletons and the top ten take about 3%. The sequence derives from a male donor with ankylosing spondylitis or in good health (not recorded which). The V and J genes are TRBV7-2 and TRBJ2-3, with D possibly matching TRBD2 (6 bases). Sequenced input: blood, either unsorted or a sorted T cell fraction (not recorded which). The CDR3 region is CASSLAGGATDTQYF. CDR3 in DNA: TGTGCCAGCAGCTTAGCCGGGGGTGCCACAGATACGCAGTATTTT.